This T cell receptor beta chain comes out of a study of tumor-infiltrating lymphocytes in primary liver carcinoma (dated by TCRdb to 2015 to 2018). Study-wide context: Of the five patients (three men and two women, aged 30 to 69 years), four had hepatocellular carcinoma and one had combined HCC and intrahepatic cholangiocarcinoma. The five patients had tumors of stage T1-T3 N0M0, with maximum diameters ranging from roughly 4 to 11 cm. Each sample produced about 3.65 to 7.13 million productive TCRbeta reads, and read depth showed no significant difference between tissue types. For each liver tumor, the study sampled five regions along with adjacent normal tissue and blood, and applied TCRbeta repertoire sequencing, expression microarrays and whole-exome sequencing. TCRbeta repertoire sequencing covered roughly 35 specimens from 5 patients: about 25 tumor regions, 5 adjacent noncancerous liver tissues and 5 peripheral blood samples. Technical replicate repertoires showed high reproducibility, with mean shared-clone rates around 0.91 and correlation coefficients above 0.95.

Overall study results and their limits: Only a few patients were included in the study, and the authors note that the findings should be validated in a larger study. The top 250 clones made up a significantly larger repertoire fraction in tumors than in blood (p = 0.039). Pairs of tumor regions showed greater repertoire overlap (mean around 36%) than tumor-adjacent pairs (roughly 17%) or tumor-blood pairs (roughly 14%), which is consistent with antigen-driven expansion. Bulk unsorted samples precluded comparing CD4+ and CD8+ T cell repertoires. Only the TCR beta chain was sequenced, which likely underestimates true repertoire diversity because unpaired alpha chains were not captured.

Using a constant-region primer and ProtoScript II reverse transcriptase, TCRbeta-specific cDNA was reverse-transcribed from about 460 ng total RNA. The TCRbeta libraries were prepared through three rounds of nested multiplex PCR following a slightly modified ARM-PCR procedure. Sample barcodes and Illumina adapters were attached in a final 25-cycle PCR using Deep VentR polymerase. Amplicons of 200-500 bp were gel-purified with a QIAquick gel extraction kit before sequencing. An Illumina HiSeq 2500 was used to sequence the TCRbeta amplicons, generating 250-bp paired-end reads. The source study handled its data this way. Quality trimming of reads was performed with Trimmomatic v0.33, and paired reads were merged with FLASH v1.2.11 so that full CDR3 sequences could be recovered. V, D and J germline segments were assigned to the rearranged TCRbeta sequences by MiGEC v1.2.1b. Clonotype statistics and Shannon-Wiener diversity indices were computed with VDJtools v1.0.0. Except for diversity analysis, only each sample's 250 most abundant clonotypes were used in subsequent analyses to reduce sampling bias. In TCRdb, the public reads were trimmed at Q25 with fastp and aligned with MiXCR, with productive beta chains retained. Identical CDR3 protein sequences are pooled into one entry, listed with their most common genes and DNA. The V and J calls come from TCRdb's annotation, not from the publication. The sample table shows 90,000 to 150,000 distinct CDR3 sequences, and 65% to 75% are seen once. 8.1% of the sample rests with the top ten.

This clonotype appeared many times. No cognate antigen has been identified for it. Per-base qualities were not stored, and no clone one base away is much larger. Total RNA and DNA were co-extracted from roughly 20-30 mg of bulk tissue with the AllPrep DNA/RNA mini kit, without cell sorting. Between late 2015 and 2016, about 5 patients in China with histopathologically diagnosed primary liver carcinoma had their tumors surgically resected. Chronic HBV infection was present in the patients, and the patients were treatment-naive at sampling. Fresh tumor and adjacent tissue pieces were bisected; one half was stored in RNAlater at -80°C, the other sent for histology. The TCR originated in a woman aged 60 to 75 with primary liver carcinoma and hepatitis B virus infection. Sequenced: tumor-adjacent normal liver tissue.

At the DNA level, the sequence is TGTGCCAGCAGTATCACCGGGAGAGTTGGGGCCACAGATACGCAGTATTTT. Its translation reads: CASSITGRVGATDTQYF. This sequence uses TRBV28 and TRBJ2-3; possibly the D gene is TRBD2, per 6 matching bases. Reading from cysteine to phenylalanine, the CDR3 counts 17 amino acids. Only the CDR3 part of the read is kept: 51 bases, read in frame from the first base. The germline V gene provides CDR1 MDHEN and CDR2 SYDVKM. V is cut by 5 bases and J by 2 bases, and the space between the germline ends is 20 bases.